This TCR beta chain is from a study of T-cell reconstitution after alpha-beta-depleted transplantation in children (dated by TCRdb to about 2016). In the study overall: T-cell immune reconstitution after TCRalphabeta/CD19-depleted allogeneic hematopoietic cell transplantation in children was quantitatively tracked in the study by means of TCR repertoire profiling. General conclusions and limits of the study: About two months after transplant, the apparently early recovery of alphabetaT-cell counts reportedly depended on just several hundred clones that had expanded rapidly and came from non-depleted graft cells. In some patients, high TCRbeta diversity at day 60 was attributed to recipient T cells and intrathymic progenitors that had survived conditioning. Over the following months the frequencies of hyperexpanded clones went down, and after one year T-cell counts and TCRbeta diversity were mostly credited to newly produced T cells.

What the treatment or condition label conveys for this sample: allogeneic hematopoietic cell transplantation with graft depleted of TCRalphabeta T cells and CD19 B cells. TCRalphabeta/CD19-depleted allogeneic hematopoietic cell grafts were given to the transplant recipients, all of whom were children. Regarding this clonotype: Its specific antigen is unknown. There are no base qualities to consult, and no much larger clone falls within one base.

V and J are truncated by 3 bases and 1 base respectively, leaving an intervening sequence of 9 bases. CDR1 is given as MGHRA and CDR2 as YSYEKL, both from the germline V gene. The CDR3, from cysteine to phenylalanine, totals 15 residues. The retained sequence is limited to the CDR3, 45 bases, with the frame set at the first base. The protocol used for the library was PCR. This sample was sequenced with an Illumina HiSeq 2500. TCR library preparation used molecular barcoding, with unique molecular identifiers applied to normalize quantification of the TCRbeta repertoire. TCRdb redid the processing of the public reads, applying fastp at Q25 and MiXCR, and retained in-frame beta chains. Each record represents a unique CDR3 protein, reported with the most common genes and DNA among its rows. The sample table records approximately 270,000 distinct CDR3 sequences; roughly a quarter of these occur just once. In total, the top ten clones hold 4% to 5.5% of the sample.

The chain couples TRBV4-1 to TRBJ2-2, with TRBD1 as a weak D call on 5 bases. The origin of this receptor is a female patient between 2 and 15 years old who had a stem cell transplant for congenital amegakaryocytic thrombocytopenia, so the T cells may come from the graft donor. Sequences were derived from PBMCs, mostly from graft donor cells, sampled 360 days after TCRalphabeta/CD19-depleted stem cell transplant. The CDR3 region has the sequence CASSHGAKNTGELFF. Read as DNA, the sequence is TGCGCCAGCAGCCATGGGGCCAAGAACACCGGGGAGCTGTTTTTT.